This T cell receptor beta chain was identified in a study of blood T cell repertoires in COVID-19 (dated by TCRdb to about 2020). Turning to the overall study: Collaborator samples came from the United States, Italy and Spain and covered acute and convalescent phases of COVID-19. The sample metadata nearly always contained a de-identified subject ID, COVID-19 status, age in years and sex. The repertoires were released in a freely available public database intended as a resource for research on the immune response to SARS-CoV-2. The samples were drawn from the first 160 participants of the ongoing ImmuneRACE study and from 950 to 1,500 subjects provided by 6 global collaborators. Where available, HLA class I and class II types were taken from metadata supplied by the sample provider and were not determined by assay-based typing. The material from the prospective study consisted of cDNA or gDNA derived from T cells, B-cell-depleted T cells, or PBMCs. The dataset comprised deeply sampled blood TCRbeta repertoires from subjects exposed to, actively infected with, or recovered from COVID-19. What the work shows at the level of the full study, not this receptor alone: How much clinical and demographic metadata was included differed by source and by participant, and the metadata was provided uncurated.

TCRbeta CDR3 regions were amplified from genomic DNA using the immunoSEQ Assay, a bias-controlled multiplex PCR. As for how the authors treated the data: Within the assay, amplification of reference gene primers was used to estimate how many nucleated cells each sample contained. To quantify the absolute abundance of each unique TCRbeta CDR3 rearrangement, sequence reads were collapsed and filtered. For each sample, productive Simpson clonality was calculated as the square root of Simpson's diversity index over productive rearrangements. The table was pulled from immuneACCESS by TCRdb, which kept in-frame rearrangements only. Such tables lose some clones; where checked, under half of the loss comes from unresolved V genes, and the rest has no known cause. V and J calls and clone size are as listed in that table; D and trimming were resolved from the DNA. This sample lists 350,000 to 550,000 clones; 80% to 90% were detected once. 1% to 1.3% of the sample lies in the top ten.

Concerning this clone: No cognate antigen has been identified for it. Base qualities are missing; no much larger clone stands one base away.

From V the trimming removes 2 bases and from J it removes 7 bases, while the gene matches leave 5 bases of the junction unaccounted for. The germline V gene (reference sequence) yields GTSNPN for CDR1 and SVGIG for CDR2. The CDR3 runs 13 amino acids, cysteine and phenylalanine included. Here the CDR3 DNA is all that survives: 39 bases in frame from base 1. Enrolling through a virtual design, the prospective study's participants ranged in age from roughly 18 to 95 years and lived across roughly 24 United States geographic areas. In the prospective study, participants were assigned to cohorts based on the clinical history participants reported in a screening survey and a study questionnaire. Recovered participants in ImmuneRACE Cohort 3 were defined as having two consecutive negative NP/OP PCR tests, clearance from a healthcare professional, or resolution of symptoms. Each participant in the prospective study had whole blood, serum and a nasopharyngeal or oropharyngeal swab collected by mobile phlebotomists. Over an approximately two-month period, participants in the prospective study had the option of providing additional blood draws and questionnaires. Prospective study blood samples were shipped either frozen or at room temperature before DNA extraction.

This receptor was obtained from a man aged 25-45 years who had recovered from COVID-19. This chain joins TRBV30 to TRBJ2-1, with TRBD2 matching 7 junction bases. Sequenced: PBMCs or T cells enriched from blood (not recorded which). The CDR3 region reads CAWSKLSGNEQFF. Here is the DNA: TGTGCCTGGAGTAAACTTAGCGGGAATGAGCAGTTCTTC.